This T cell receptor (beta chain) was found in a study of shared T cell receptors in the human thymus. V lost 2 bases to trimming and J lost 9 bases; unmatched junction nucleotides: 8. Germline loops: CDR1 SGHTA, CDR2 FQGTGA. The CDR3 has 16 residues. Sequenced by immunoSEQ multiplex PCR; TCRdb stores in-frame clones only, minus some. The sample contains about 380,000 clones, approximately 95% of which appear only once. This clone appeared a single time. Sequencing used thymocytes. This receptor was identified in a human donor. The chain couples TRBV7-3 to TRBJ2-1; TRBD2 aligns across 12 bases. CDR3 bases: TGTGCCAGCAGCTTAGAAAGGCTAGCGGGAGGGTCTGAGCAGTTCTTC. This encodes CASSLERLAGGSEQFF. The whole variable domain, filled in from reference TRBV7-3 and TRBJ2-1, reads GAGVSQTPSNKVTEKGKYVELRCDPISGHTALYWYRQSLGQGPEFLIYFQGTGAADDSGLPNDRFFAVRPEGSVSTLKIQRTERGDSAVYLCASSLERLAGGSEQFFGPGTRLTVL.